This TCR beta chain was identified in a study of human thymus T cells. Clones were sequenced by immunoSEQ multiplex PCR, and TCRdb holds only the in-frame ones, with some missing. The sample has roughly 130,000 clones; around 95% are singletons. Losses at the gene ends were 3 bases for V and 3 bases for J; bases not matched to a gene: 11. Germline values: CDR1 MDHEN, CDR2 SYDVKM. This CDR3 comprises 16 residues. Broader study findings: Overlap was high between thymic repertoires from unrelated individuals, as reported in related research.

Corrective cardiac surgery supplied the resected thymus tissue. Details on this clone: Its cognate antigen is unknown.

The TCR comes from a boy younger than two with a congenital heart defect but otherwise immunologically healthy. This chain joins TRBV28 and TRBJ2-7, with 7 bases fitting TRBD2. Material: thymus tissue. The CDR3 here is CASSLFMGEGYYEQYF. The CDR3 nucleotides read TGTGCCAGCAGTTTGTTTATGGGGGAGGGTTACTACGAGCAGTACTTC.